These T cell receptor beta chains were read from a single sample in a study of shared clonotypes between healthy human individuals. Data came from immunoSEQ multiplex PCR; TCRdb stores just in-frame clones and leaves some out. The sample lists roughly 300,000 clones, over 75% occurring once. Input material: memory CD8+ T cells sorted from blood. These TCRs come from a man aged 18 to 30 in good health. Each CDR3 is given with its conserved first and last residue. The order of the fields is J gene, V gene, D gene, clone size, CDR3 protein, CDR3 DNA. The D gene is left open where the match is weak. Not all rows give a size; the values are once, few, many and, for expanded clones, a class.

TRBJ2-1 | TRBV5-6 | - | once | CASSWNNEQFF | TGTGCCAGCAGCTGGAACAATGAGCAGTTCTTC
TRBJ1-1 | TRBV5-4 | - | - | CASSWDRTNTEAFF | TGTGCCAGCAGCTGGGACCGAACAAACACTGAAGCTTTCTTT
TRBJ2-3 | TRBV2 | TRBD2 | once | CASSELAGVTQYF | TGTGCCAGCAGTGAATTAGCGGGGGTTACGCAGTATTTT
TRBJ2-2 | TRBV5-4 | TRBD2 | - | CASSLGTTNTGELFF | TGTGCCAGCAGCTTAGGGACTACGAACACCGGGGAGCTGTTTTTT
TRBJ2-3 | TRBV7-2 | TRBD2 | - | CASSSSSGADTQYF | TGTGCCAGCAGCTCTTCTAGCGGGGCGGATACGCAGTATTTT
TRBJ2-1 | TRBV5-1 | - | - | CASSLGQTWYNEQFF | TGCGCCAGCAGCTTGGGACAGACCTGGTACAATGAGCAGTTCTTC
TRBJ1-1 | TRBV5-5 | - | - | CASSFRANTEAFF | TGTGCCAGCAGCTTCCGGGCGAACACTGAAGCTTTCTTT
TRBJ2-7 | TRBV4-3 | TRBD1 | - | CASSQDLTGGSYEQYF | TGCGCCAGCAGCCAAGATTTAACAGGGGGCTCCTACGAGCAGTACTTC
TRBJ2-7 | TRBV15 | TRBD2 | once | CATSRDGGLSGSMNEQYF | TGTGCCACCAGCAGAGATGGGGGGTTGAGCGGGAGTATGAACGAGCAGTACTTC
TRBJ1-2 | TRBV4-1 | - | - | CASSQSRGHHLGYTF | TGCGCCAGCAGCCAAAGCAGGGGCCACCACCTGGGCTACACCTTC
TRBJ2-5 | TRBV30 | - | - | CAWRAGRETQYF | TGTGCCTGGAGGGCAGGGAGGGAGACCCAGTACTTC
TRBJ2-7 | TRBV27 | - | - | CASSLSNRPSEQYF | TGTGCCAGCAGTTTATCGAACAGGCCCAGTGAGCAGTACTTC
TRBJ2-7 | TRBV15 | - | - | CATSAVSSYEQYF | TGTGCCACCAGCGCGGTTAGCTCCTACGAGCAGTACTTC
TRBJ2-7 | TRBV6-1 | - | - | CASSLTSVYEQYF | TGTGCCAGCAGCCTCACTAGTGTCTACGAGCAGTACTTC
TRBJ2-7 | TRBV13 | TRBD1 | once | CASSRADRFYEQYF | TGTGCCAGCAGCCGGGCGGACAGGTTCTACGAGCAGTACTTC
TRBJ2-7 | TRBV27 | TRBD2 | - | CASSLSGSYEQYF | TGTGCCAGCAGCCTGAGCGGGAGCTACGAGCAGTACTTC
TRBJ2-7 | TRBV5-4 | - | - | CASSLAVTGDEQYF | TGTGCCAGCAGCTTGGCCGTTACAGGCGACGAGCAGTACTTC
TRBJ2-7 | TRBV11-2 | - | - | CASSRGLLRGEQYF | TGTGCCAGCAGCCGAGGACTGCTGAGAGGCGAGCAGTACTTC
TRBJ2-7 | TRBV4-1 | - | once | CASSHLGQGYFSYEQYF | TGCGCCAGCAGCCATCTGGGGCAGGGATACTTTTCCTACGAGCAGTACTTC
TRBJ2-6 | TRBV2 | - | - | CASSDEQSGANVLTF | TGTGCCAGCAGTGATGAGCAATCTGGGGCCAACGTCCTGACTTTC